This T cell receptor beta chain was profiled in a study of T cells in Graves' hyperthyroidism and ophthalmopathy. The study's findings and limits: Among clonotypes expanded in thyroid above 0.001, most were also found in blood.

In its sample, this clonotype was seen many times. Its antigen remains unknown. The source material, RNA transcripts, was used to amplify TCR beta CDR3 regions. The HTBI primer set drove a first-round RT-PCR of the TCR CDR3. TCRdb independently ran MiXCR on the multiplex PCR reads; one entry per CDR3 protein. This repertoire shows about 400,000 distinct CDR3 sequences, approximately 14% found once; its top ten account for approximately 7.5%. The CDR3 runs to 16 residues. Germline lookup yields CDR1 MDHEN and CDR2 SYDVKM. V lost 6 bases and J lost 0, with 12 bases in between. The origin of this receptor is a woman between 18 and 29 years old with Graves' hyperthyroidism. Material for sequencing was blood. The chain uses TRBV28 and TRBJ1-6, with a tentative D call TRBD1 (5 bases). This CDR3 is CASRPRQSSYNSPLHF. In DNA form, the CDR3 reads TGTGCCAGCAGACCACGACAGAGCTCCTATAATTCACCCCTCCACTTT.